This TCR beta chain was sequenced for a study of blood T cell repertoires in COVID-19. Study as a whole: Some COVID-19 samples were acute and others convalescent; all came from the United States, Italy and Spain. PBMCs, B-cell-depleted T cells, or T cells provided the cDNA or gDNA that made up the material.

Original processing methods: Estimation of nucleated cell counts relied on the amplification of reference gene primers. TCRdb keeps only in-frame clones here, not all; method: immunoSEQ multiplex PCR. D and trimming come from the DNA, and the V and J calls and clone size come from that table. The sample lists about 70,000 clones, around 90% seen once, with roughly 1.5% in the top ten. Sequenced material: peripheral blood. The clonotype originates from a middle-aged man with acute or convalescent COVID-19.

CDR3 DNA: TGTGCCATCAGCCCGGGACAGAACAATCAGCCCCAGCATTTT. Amino acid sequence: CAISPGQNNQPQHF. V usage is TRBV10-3 and J usage is TRBJ1-5; 7 bases fit TRBD1. J lost 3 bases, V lost 6 bases, and 5 bases had no gene match. Germline V gives CDR1 ENHRY, CDR2 SYGVKD. The CDR3 has 14 residues.